This TCR beta chain was profiled in a study of T cell repertoires in cytomegalovirus infection. Study-wide results and limits: The response measured ex vivo was dominated by TCR beta clonotypes (HLA-C-restricted and CMV-specific). Cumulative frequency (of public TCR beta family members) identified carriers of CMV plus the relevant HLA.

The CDR3 extends over 11 amino acids. V lost 6 bases, J lost 4 bases, and 6 bases lay in between. CDR1 MNHEY and CDR2 SVGEGT come from the germline V gene. TCRdb re-derived calls from the reads in MiXCR, one entry per CDR3 protein. The table lists roughly 160,000 distinct CDR3 sequences, about 20% of them singletons. About this clonotype: Its antigen is undetermined.

This clonotype was sampled from a human donor in good health (CMV status not recorded). Some clones in this sample may be carry-over from other donors' samples. The chain employs TRBV6-2 or TRBV6-3 and TRBJ1-1; D gene uncertain. The specimen was CD8+ T cells from cultured PBMCs, collected from culture after CMV antigen stimulation. DNA for the CDR3: TGTGCCAGCAGGCTCGGCACTGAAGCTTTCTTT. Its protein product is CASRLGTEAFF.